The clone carrying this T cell receptor (beta chain) was detected a few times. The antigen is undetermined. The source of the sample is a study of response to subunit inactivated influenza vaccine. Notes on the study in general: Authors suggested few new T cells are recruited by each seasonal influenza vaccination.

The germline V gene has CDR1 SEHNR and CDR2 FQNEAQ (reference sequence). The CDR3 covers 13 residues. Trimming pared 2 bases from V and 1 base from J, leaving 4 bases between. TCRdb used MiXCR to reprocess the RT-PCR reads, holding one entry per CDR3 protein. The table records fewer than 400,000 distinct CDR3 sequences, about a fifth of them present only once. This sequence joins TRBV7-9 and TRBJ2-3; D not certain. The sequences come from PBMCs from blood, collected 21 months after vaccination. The TCR originated in a man in his fifties or sixties who received an inactivated influenza vaccine. The CDR3 is CASSLQRTDTQYF. The CDR3 region has the DNA TGTGCCAGCAGCTTACAGCGCACAGATACGCAGTATTTT.